Below are 24 T cell receptor beta chains sequenced from a single sample in a study of Ad26.COV2.S vaccination and SARS-CoV-2 variants. Sample treatment: some 19 received Ad26.COV2.S at low or high dose, single or two shots; about five received placebo; per-sample allocation not given. At day 63 after the first vaccine or placebo injection, samples were drawn. TCRdb's table, derived via immunoSEQ multiplex PCR, lists solely in-frame clones and lacks some. The table includes 320,000 or so clones, roughly 90% detected once. The sequencing here drew on peripheral blood, taken in a trial of Ad26.COV2.S vaccine versus placebo. These TCRs come from a person aged 18-60 years who received the Ad26.COV2.S COVID-19 vaccine or a placebo.

The chain carries TRBV5-4 and TRBJ1-2; 7 bases are shared with TRBD1. The CDR3 extends over 14 amino acids. The junction had 5 bases not matched to a gene; V was cut back by 0 bases and J by 6 bases. Germline V gives CDR1 SGHNT, CDR2 YYREEE (reference sequence). The CDR3 DNA follows: TGTGCCAGCAGCTTGGACAGGGGAAGAGATGGCTACACCTTC. Translation: CASSLDRGRDGYTF.

The rearrangement joins TRBV25-1 to TRBJ1-1; no clear D gene. From germline, CDR1 is MGHDK and CDR2 SYGVNS. V was shortened by 1 base and J by 4 bases, with 13 bases between the two germline ends. CDR3 length equals 15 residues. The CDR3 region has the DNA TGTGCCAGCAGTGAATTGTTGGGTCTACGCACTGAAGCTTTCTTT. It yields the protein CASSELLGLRTEAFF.

The chain joins TRBV21-1 to TRBJ2-7; whether TRBD1, the table's D call, matches the DNA was not checked. TRBV21-1 is a recognized pseudogene. The CDR3 has 17 residues. The CDR3 here is CASPGQGLHQSRYEQYV. CDR3 coding DNA: TGTGCCAGCCCGGGACAGGGCCTTCACCAATCTCGCTACGAGCAGTACGTC.

The rearrangement uses TRBV7-9 and TRBJ1-1; TRBD1 aligns across 10 bases. The CDR3 covers 15 residues. The ends lost 1 base at V and 4 bases at J; junction bases unmatched: 3. Germline CDR1 and CDR2: SEHNR and FQNEAQ (reference sequence). As DNA, the CDR3 is TGTGCCAGCAGCTTAGGACAGGGGGCCGGCACTGAAGCTTTCTTT. It is translated as CASSLGQGAGTEAFF.

The chain combines TRBV10-3 with TRBJ2-7; the match to TRBD1 covers 8 bases. The CDR3 extends over 14 amino acids. Germline CDR1 ENHRY, CDR2 SYGVKD. The V gene end was trimmed by 3 bases and the J gene end by 5 bases; junction bases not matched to a gene: 6. The CDR3: CAISDRTGSDEQYV. The CDR3 nucleotides read TGTGCCATCAGTGATAGGACAGGGTCCGACGAGCAGTACGTC.

The chain is built from TRBV3-1 (or the pseudogene TRBV3-2) and TRBJ2-3; D perhaps matches TRBD1 (6 bases). The CDR3 totals 16 residues. Per the germline V gene, CDR1 is LGHDT and CDR2 is YNNKEL (reference sequence). Trimming left V 0 bases short and J 5 bases short, with 15 bases between. In nucleotides, the CDR3 is TGTGCCAGCAGCCAAGATCTGGTGGGGGCCCTAGATACGCAGTATTTT. Protein product: CASSQDLVGALDTQYF.

This chain uses TRBV2 with TRBJ2-5; D is tentatively TRBD1 or TRBD2 (6 bases each). CDR3 length: 13 residues. Trimming removed 7 bases at V and 4 bases at J, with 13 bases between. CDR1 is SNHLY, CDR2 FYNNEI, per germline. The CDR3 DNA sequence: TGTGCCAGCACTGTGGGGGGCGGAGAGACCCAGTACTTC. Amino acids: CASTVGGGETQYF.

The chain couples TRBV6-2 or TRBV6-3 to TRBJ2-7; 11 bases are a match to TRBD2. The CDR3 has 19 residues. J lost 7 bases, V lost 4 bases, and 21 bases had no gene match. Germline CDR1 MNHEY, CDR2 SVGEGT. As DNA, the CDR3 is TGTGCCAGCAGTTTTGGATTTCAACCATTAGCGGGAGGGCCGGGGGAGCAGTACGTC. It is translated as CASSFGFQPLAGGPGEQYV.

The J gene is TRBJ2-7, the V gene TRBV27; 7 nucleotides agree with TRBD1. CDR3 size: 15 residues. Germline-derived CDR1 and CDR2 are MNHEY and SMNVEV (reference sequence). J was trimmed by 8 bases and V by 5 bases; bases with no gene match: 15. In DNA, the CDR3 is TGTGCCAGCAGTCCCGGGACAGTTACTCCTTTCAAGCAGTACTTC. This translates into CASSPGTVTPFKQYF.

V and J are TRBV5-1 and TRBJ1-1; a weak D match, TRBD1 (6 bases). V was pared by 7 bases and J by 1 base, with 11 bases between. Germline CDR1 SGHRS, CDR2 YFSETQ. The CDR3 length is 13 residues. The CDR3 nucleotides read TGCGCCAGCCAAGGGGGGGCGAACACTGAAGCTTTCTTT. It encodes CASQGGANTEAFF.

The chain uses TRBV30 and TRBJ1-5; D is undetermined. With 1 base removed from V and 2 bases from J, the gap between germline ends came to 6 bases. This CDR3 has 13 residues. Germline CDR1 GTSNPN, CDR2 SVGIG (reference sequence). This CDR3 reads CAWSDPGNQPQHF. The DNA of the CDR3 is TGTGCCTGGAGTGATCCTGGCAATCAGCCCCAGCATTTT.

J is TRBJ1-2 and V is TRBV3-1 (or the pseudogene TRBV3-2), with 12 bases matching TRBD1. Trimming at V came to 5 bases and at J to 8 bases, leaving 6 bases not matched to a gene. Germline V gives CDR1 LGHDT, CDR2 YNNKEL (reference sequence). CDR3 length: 14 residues. CDR3 sequence reads: CASSSGTGGEGYTF. DNA of the CDR3: TGTGCCAGCAGCTCCGGGACAGGGGGCGAGGGCTACACCTTC.

This chain connects TRBV19 to TRBJ1-2; D ambiguous. The V end was cut by 8 bases, the J end by 2 bases, with 9 bases between. The CDR3 loop spans 12 amino acids. Germline CDR1 and CDR2: LNHDA and SQIVND (reference sequence). Here the CDR3 DNA reads TGTGCCAGTTCAAGGGTGAACTATGGCTACACCTTC. This codes for CASSRVNYGYTF.

The gene calls are TRBV7-2 and TRBJ1-2, with D perhaps TRBD1 (6 bases). Looked up from germline, CDR1 is SGHTA and CDR2 is FQGNSA. The CDR3 totals 17 residues. Trimming took off 1 base at V and 6 bases at J, with 21 bases between the two ends. This CDR3 is CASSLGKGQKIKHGYTF. CDR3 bases: TGTGCCAGCAGCTTAGGTAAAGGACAGAAGATTAAACATGGCTACACCTTC.

The genes are TRBV6-2 or TRBV6-3 and TRBJ1-5, with D unclear. This CDR3 comprises 16 residues. V shed 5 bases and J shed 6 bases, with 20 bases lying between them. Germline-derived CDR1 and CDR2 are MNHEY and SVGEGT. CDR3 sequence reads: CASSPMGGAGRQPQHF. DNA of the CDR3: TGTGCCAGCAGTCCAATGGGAGGAGCCGGTCGTCAGCCCCAGCATTTT.

The chain combines TRBV10-3 with TRBJ2-1; 8 nucleotides line up with TRBD2. The CDR3 consists of 14 residues. V was pared by 6 bases and J by 6 bases, with 7 bases of the junction left unmatched. Germline CDR1 is ENHRY and CDR2 is SYGVKD. The chain's CDR3 is CAIRGLAASNEQFF. The CDR3 nucleotides are TGTGCCATCAGAGGACTAGCAGCCTCCAATGAGCAGTTCTTC.

The chain combines TRBV18 with TRBJ1-3, with 8 bases that match TRBD1. In germline, CDR1 is KGHSH, CDR2 LQKENI. The V gene end was trimmed by 6 bases and the J gene end by 3 bases; junction bases not matched to a gene: 4. The CDR3 has 14 amino acids. The CDR3 DNA reads TGTGCCAGCTCGAGGGACAGGCTTGGAAACACCATATATTTT. Protein: CASSRDRLGNTIYF.

The chain recombines TRBV19 with TRBJ1-1, with no clear D. The CDR3 is 13 amino acids. The ends were cut back, 4 bases at V and 1 base at J, with 7 bases in the middle. Germline CDR1 reads LNHDA; CDR2 reads SQIVND (reference sequence). This chain's CDR3 is CASSKVQNTEAFF. The CDR3 DNA reads TGTGCCAGTAGTAAGGTCCAGAACACTGAAGCTTTCTTT.

This chain links TRBV10-3 with TRBJ2-1, with 9 bases fitting TRBD1. CDR1 and CDR2 (germline): ENHRY, SYGVKD. Trimming at V came to 11 bases and at J to 0 bases, leaving 8 bases not matched to a gene. The CDR3 covers 15 residues. The CDR3 DNA reads as TGTGCCTCACAGGGGGCGGGGAGCTCCTACAATGAGCAGTTCTTC. This encodes CASQGAGSSYNEQFF.

This rearrangement joins TRBV10-2 to TRBJ2-2; TRBD2 agrees at 13 bases. The CDR3 is 16 amino acids. The V segment lost 7 bases and the J segment 4 bases; nucleotides outside the gene matches: 6. In germline, CDR1 is WSHSY, CDR2 SAAADI. This chain's CDR3 is CASTLAGGQLTGELFF. The CDR3 DNA reads as TGCGCCAGCACACTAGCGGGGGGGCAGCTCACCGGGGAGCTGTTTTTT.

The chain uses TRBV18 and TRBJ2-1; 8 bases line up with TRBD2. This CDR3 is 17 amino acids long. J lost 9 bases, V lost 2 bases, and 15 bases had no gene match. Germline CDR1 and CDR2: KGHSH and LQKENI. The CDR3 here is CASSPDSGKSRGGEQFF. The CDR3 coding sequence is TGTGCCAGCTCACCAGATAGCGGGAAGAGTAGGGGCGGTGAGCAGTTCTTC.

The V and J genes are TRBV2 and TRBJ2-5; no firm D call. The CDR3 sequence is 12 residues long. V lost 9 bases to trimming and J lost 4 bases, with 12 bases between them. CDR1 SNHLY and CDR2 FYNNEI come from the germline V gene. CDR3 DNA sequence: TGTGCCAGTACCCCTTTTGGAGAGACCCAGTACTTC. Its translation: CASTPFGETQYF.

The V and J genes are TRBV15 and TRBJ1-5; possible D gene TRBD1, 6 bases. Germline loops: CDR1 LNHNV, CDR2 YYDKDF (reference sequence). This CDR3 comprises 15 residues. V was shortened by 3 bases and J by 3 bases, with 12 bases between the two germline ends. The CDR3 sequence is CATSSRRQDNQPQHF. In DNA form, the CDR3 reads TGTGCCACCAGCAGTAGGAGACAGGACAATCAGCCCCAGCATTTT.

This clone was observed once. The rearrangement links TRBV3-1 (or the pseudogene TRBV3-2) to TRBJ1-1; 8 bases agree with TRBD1. The V gene end was trimmed by 5 bases and the J gene end by 3 bases; junction bases not matched to a gene: 5. The germline V gene encodes CDR1 LGHDT and CDR2 YNNKEL (reference sequence). The CDR3 runs to 14 residues. The CDR3 coding sequence is TGTGCCAGCAGCATCCGGGGACAGGACACTGAAGCTTTCTTT. Its protein is CASSIRGQDTEAFF.